The entry below gives a single TCR beta chain sequence along with its context. V lost 6 bases to trimming and J lost 0 bases, with 19 bases between them. Germline CDR1 and CDR2: KGHSH and LQKENI. This CDR3 has 17 residues. The data belong to a study of T-cell reconstitution after alpha-beta-depleted transplantation in children. Using unique molecular identifiers, the investigators prepared the TCRbeta library. TCRdb passed the PCR reads through MiXCR, listing each CDR3 protein once. The table lists more than 500,000 distinct CDR3 sequences, 11% of them singletons. The starting material was PBMCs, mostly from graft donor cells, obtained 180 days after TCRalphabeta/CD19-depleted stem cell transplant. The genes are TRBV18 and TRBJ2-3; D remains ambiguous. The TCR sequence derives from a female patient aged 2-9 years who had a stem cell transplant for aplastic anemia, so the T cells may come from the graft donor. The DNA for the CDR3 is TGTGCCAGCTCCACCTTAGAGCTCACCACTAGCACAGATACGCAGTATTTT. Protein: CASSTLELTTSTDTQYF.